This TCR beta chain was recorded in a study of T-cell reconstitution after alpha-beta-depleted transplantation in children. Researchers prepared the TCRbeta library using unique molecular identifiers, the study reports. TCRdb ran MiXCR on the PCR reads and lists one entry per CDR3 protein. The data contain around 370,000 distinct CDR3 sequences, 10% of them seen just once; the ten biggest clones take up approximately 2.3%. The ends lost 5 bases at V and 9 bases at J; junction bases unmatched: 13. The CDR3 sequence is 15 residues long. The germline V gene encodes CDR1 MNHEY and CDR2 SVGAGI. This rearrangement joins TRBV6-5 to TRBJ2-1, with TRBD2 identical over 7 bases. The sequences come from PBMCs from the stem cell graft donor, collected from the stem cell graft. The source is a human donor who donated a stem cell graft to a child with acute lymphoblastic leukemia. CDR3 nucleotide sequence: TGTGCCAGCAGTCCCGGACTAGTAAGTGGGGGTGAGCAGTTCTTC. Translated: CASSPGLVSGGEQFF.